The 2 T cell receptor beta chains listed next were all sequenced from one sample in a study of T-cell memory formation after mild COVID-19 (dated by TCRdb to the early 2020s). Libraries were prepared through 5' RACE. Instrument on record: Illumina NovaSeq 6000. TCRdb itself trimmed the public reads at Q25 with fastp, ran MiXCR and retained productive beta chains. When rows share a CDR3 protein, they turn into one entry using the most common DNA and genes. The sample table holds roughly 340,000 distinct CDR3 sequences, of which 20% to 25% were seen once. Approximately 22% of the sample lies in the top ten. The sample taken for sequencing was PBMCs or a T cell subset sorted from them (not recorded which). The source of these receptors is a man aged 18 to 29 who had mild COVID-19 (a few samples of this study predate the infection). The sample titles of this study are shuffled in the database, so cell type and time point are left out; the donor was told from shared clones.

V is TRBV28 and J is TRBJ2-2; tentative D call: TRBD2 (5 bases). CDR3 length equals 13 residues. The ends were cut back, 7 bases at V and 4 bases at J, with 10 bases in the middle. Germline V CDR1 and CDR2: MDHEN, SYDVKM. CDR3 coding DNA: TGTGCCAGCACGAGGGTTTTCACCGGGGAGCTGTTTTTT. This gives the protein CASTRVFTGELFF.

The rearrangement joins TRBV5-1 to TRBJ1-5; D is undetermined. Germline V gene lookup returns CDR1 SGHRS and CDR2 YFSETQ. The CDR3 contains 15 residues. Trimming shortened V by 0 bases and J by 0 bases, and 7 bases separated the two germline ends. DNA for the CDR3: TGCGCCAGCAGCTTGGCCGGGAATAGCAATCAGCCCCAGCATTTT. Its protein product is CASSLAGNSNQPQHF.